Below are 11 T cell receptor beta chains sequenced from a single sample in a study of glioma-infiltrating T cells after dendritic cell vaccination. Generated by immunoSEQ multiplex PCR, the TCRdb table keeps only in-frame clones and is missing some. In the table there are just over 95,000 clones, 79% of which are singletons. The sequences come from blood, collected before dendritic cell vaccination. The origin of the receptors is a human donor with glioblastoma.

This clone was detected once. This sequence joins TRBV27 and TRBJ2-7, with TRBD2 identical over 8 bases. The CDR3 runs 14 residues. Germline CDR1 and CDR2: MNHEY and SMNVEV (reference sequence). V was pared by 5 bases and J by 3 bases, with 6 bases of the junction left unmatched. The CDR3 DNA sequence: TGTGCCAGCAGTACCGGGACTAGTGTCTACGAGCAGTACTTC. It is translated as CASSTGTSVYEQYF.

The V call is TRBV4-1, the J call TRBJ2-7; 10 nucleotides agree with TRBD2. The CDR3 extends over 15 amino acids. V lost 4 bases and J lost 3; bases outside the gene matches: 6. In germline, CDR1 is MGHRA, CDR2 YSYEKL. CDR3 sequence (DNA): TGCGCCAGCAGCCCCGGACTAGCGGACTACTACGAGCAGTACTTC. It is translated as CASSPGLADYYEQYF.

The chain couples TRBV2 to TRBJ2-5; a possible D gene is TRBD2 (6 bases). The CDR3 is 14 amino acids. V shed 3 bases and J shed 4 bases, with 12 bases lying between them. Germline CDR1 reads SNHLY; CDR2 reads FYNNEI. The CDR3: CASSDSRGGETQYF. The CDR3 DNA reads TGTGCCAGCAGTGATTCAAGGGGAGGAGAGACCCAGTACTTC.

The gene calls are TRBV10-2 and TRBJ1-1; D gene ambiguous. V was shortened by 6 bases and J by 5 bases, with 22 bases between the two germline ends. The CDR3 is 16 residues long. Germline CDR1 reads WSHSY; CDR2 reads SAAADI. As DNA, the CDR3 is TGCGCCAGCAGCCAGCCTAGAGGGTTTGCTAGGACTGAAGCTTTCTTT. Its protein is CASSQPRGFARTEAFF.

The chain has TRBV7-9 and TRBJ2-6, with D maybe TRBD2 (6 bases). The CDR3 extends over 18 amino acids. V dropped 5 bases and J dropped 2 bases, with 19 bases sitting between them. Germline-derived CDR1 and CDR2 are SEHNR and FQNEAQ (reference sequence). The CDR3 loop reads CASSPAGLGQAGANVLTF. DNA for the CDR3: TGTGCCAGCAGCCCCGCGGGGCTGGGTCAGGCTGGGGCCAACGTCCTGACTTTC.

This clone was detected only a few times. The CDR3, as DNA: TGTGCCACCAGCAGAGACCAGACAGGGGTAGGTGGCTACACCTTC. It codes for CATSRDQTGVGGYTF. The chain links TRBV15 to TRBJ1-2; 8 bases map to TRBD1. The germline gives CDR1 LNHNV, CDR2 YYDKDF (reference sequence). The CDR3 runs 15 residues. Losses at the gene ends were 0 bases for V and 7 bases for J; bases not matched to a gene: 7.

The rearrangement uses TRBV11-2 and TRBJ2-2; D unclear. Germline V CDR1 and CDR2: SGHAT, FQNNGV. CDR3 length: 13 amino acids. V shed 3 bases and J shed 6 bases, with 8 bases lying between them. The CDR3 sequence is CASSFAAAGELFF. CDR3 sequence (DNA): TGTGCCAGCAGCTTCGCGGCGGCCGGGGAGCTGTTTTTT.

J is TRBJ2-4 and V is TRBV4-2, with a possible D match to TRBD2 (5 bases). Per the germline V gene, CDR1 is LGHNA and CDR2 is YNFKEQ. V lost 0 bases to trimming and J lost 1 base, with 16 bases between them. The CDR3 length is 18 residues. Here the CDR3 DNA reads TGTGCCAGCAGCCAAGATCTAAGAGAGGGCCGGGCCAAAAACATTCAGTACTTC. Translation gives CASSQDLREGRAKNIQYF.

The rearrangement links TRBV6-6 to TRBJ2-7; 8 bases align to TRBD1. This CDR3 contains 13 residues. J lost 6 bases, V lost 6 bases, and 7 bases had no gene match. CDR1 and CDR2 from the germline V gene are MNHNY and SVGAGI (reference sequence). The CDR3 loop is CASSRYGQGEQYF. CDR3 sequence (DNA): TGTGCCAGCAGCCGATATGGACAGGGCGAGCAGTACTTC.

The V and J genes are TRBV6-5 and TRBJ1-2; 9 bases agree with TRBD1. The CDR3 loop spans 14 amino acids. Germline V CDR1 and CDR2: MNHEY, SVGAGI. Trimming cost V 6 bases and J 2 bases; bases outside gene matches: 4. The CDR3 region has the DNA TGTGCCAGCAGGCCCGGGACAGGGAACTATGGCTACACCTTC. Translating it yields CASRPGTGNYGYTF.

This clone was recorded a few times. This chain uses TRBV6-5 with TRBJ2-1; D perhaps matches TRBD2 (5 bases). This CDR3 contains 15 residues. V lost 2 bases and J lost 0, with 8 bases in between. Germline V gene data show CDR1 as MNHEY and CDR2 as SVGAGI. For the CDR3, the DNA is TGTGCCAGCAGTTACGGCGGGCGCTCCTACAATGAGCAGTTCTTC. Its translation: CASSYGGRSYNEQFF.